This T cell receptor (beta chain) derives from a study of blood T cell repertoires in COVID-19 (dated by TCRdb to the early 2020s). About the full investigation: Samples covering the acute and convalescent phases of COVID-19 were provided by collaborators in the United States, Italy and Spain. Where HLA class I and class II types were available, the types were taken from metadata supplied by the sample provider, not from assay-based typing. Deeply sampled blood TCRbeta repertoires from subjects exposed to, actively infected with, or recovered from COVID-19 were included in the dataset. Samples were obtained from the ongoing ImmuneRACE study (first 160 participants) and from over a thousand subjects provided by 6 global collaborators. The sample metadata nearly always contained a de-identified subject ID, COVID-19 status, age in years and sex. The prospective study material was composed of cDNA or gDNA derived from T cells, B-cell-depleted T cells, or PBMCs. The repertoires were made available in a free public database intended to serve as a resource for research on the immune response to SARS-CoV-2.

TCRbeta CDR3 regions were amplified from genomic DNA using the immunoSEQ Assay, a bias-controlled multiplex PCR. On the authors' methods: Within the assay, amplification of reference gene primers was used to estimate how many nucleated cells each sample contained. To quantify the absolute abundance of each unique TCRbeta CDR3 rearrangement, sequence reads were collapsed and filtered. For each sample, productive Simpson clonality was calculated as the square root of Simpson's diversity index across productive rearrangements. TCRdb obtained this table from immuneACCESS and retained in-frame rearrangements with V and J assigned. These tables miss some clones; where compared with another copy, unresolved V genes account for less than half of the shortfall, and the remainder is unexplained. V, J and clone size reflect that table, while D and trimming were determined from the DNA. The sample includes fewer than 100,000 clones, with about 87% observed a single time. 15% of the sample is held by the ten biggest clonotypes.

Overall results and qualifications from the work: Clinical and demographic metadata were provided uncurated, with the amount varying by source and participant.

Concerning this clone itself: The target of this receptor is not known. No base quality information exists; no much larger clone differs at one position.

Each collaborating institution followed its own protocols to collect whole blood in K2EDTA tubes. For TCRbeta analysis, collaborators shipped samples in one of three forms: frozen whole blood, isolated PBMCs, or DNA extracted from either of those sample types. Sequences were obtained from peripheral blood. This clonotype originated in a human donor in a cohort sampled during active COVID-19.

The DNA sequence is as follows: TGTGCCAGCAGCTTACCCCTCAGGGGGCGCAGGGGCACTGAAGCTTTCTTT. Translated, this is CASSLPLRGRRGTEAFF. The rearranged chain carries TRBV7-2 and TRBJ1-1; 8 bases in between match TRBD1. Taken from the germline V gene, the CDR1 and CDR2 loops are SGHTA and FQGNSA. V ends up 2 bases short and J 4 bases short, with an unmatched junction base count of 12. From the cysteine through the phenylalanine, the CDR3 covers 17 amino acids. The sequence is cut down to CDR3 DNA, 51 bases in frame from base 1. Outside the CDR3, residues come from the reference TRBV7-2 and TRBJ1-1 proteins, so the full variable domain is: GAGVSQSPSNKVTEKGKDVELRCDPISGHTALYWYRQSLGQGLEFLIYFQGNSAPDKSGLPSDRFSAERTGGSVSTLTIQRTQQEDSAVYLCASSLPLRGRRGTEAFFGQGTRLTVV.